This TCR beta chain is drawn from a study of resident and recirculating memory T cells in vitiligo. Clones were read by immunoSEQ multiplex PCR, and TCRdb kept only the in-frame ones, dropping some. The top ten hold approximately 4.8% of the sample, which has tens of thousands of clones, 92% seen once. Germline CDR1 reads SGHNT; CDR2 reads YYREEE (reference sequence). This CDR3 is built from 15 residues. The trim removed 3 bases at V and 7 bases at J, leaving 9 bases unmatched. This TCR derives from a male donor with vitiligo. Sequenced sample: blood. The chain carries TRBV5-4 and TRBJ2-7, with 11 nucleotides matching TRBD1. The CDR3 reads CASSWEGQGAREQYF. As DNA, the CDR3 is TGTGCCAGCAGCTGGGAAGGACAGGGGGCGAGGGAGCAGTACTTC.